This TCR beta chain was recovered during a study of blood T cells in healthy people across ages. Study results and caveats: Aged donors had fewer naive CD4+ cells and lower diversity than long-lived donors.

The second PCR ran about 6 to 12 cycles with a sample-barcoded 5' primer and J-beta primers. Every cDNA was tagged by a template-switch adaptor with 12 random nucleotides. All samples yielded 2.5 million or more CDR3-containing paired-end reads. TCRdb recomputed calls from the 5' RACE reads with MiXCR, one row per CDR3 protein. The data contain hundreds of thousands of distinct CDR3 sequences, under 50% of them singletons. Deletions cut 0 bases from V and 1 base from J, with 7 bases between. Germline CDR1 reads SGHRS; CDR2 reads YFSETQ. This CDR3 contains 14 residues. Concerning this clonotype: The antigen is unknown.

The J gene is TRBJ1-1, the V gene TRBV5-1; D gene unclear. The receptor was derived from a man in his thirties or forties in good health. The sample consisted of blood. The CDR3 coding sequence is TGCGCCAGCAGCTTGGATCCCCAGAACACTGAAGCTTTCTTT. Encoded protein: CASSLDPQNTEAFF.